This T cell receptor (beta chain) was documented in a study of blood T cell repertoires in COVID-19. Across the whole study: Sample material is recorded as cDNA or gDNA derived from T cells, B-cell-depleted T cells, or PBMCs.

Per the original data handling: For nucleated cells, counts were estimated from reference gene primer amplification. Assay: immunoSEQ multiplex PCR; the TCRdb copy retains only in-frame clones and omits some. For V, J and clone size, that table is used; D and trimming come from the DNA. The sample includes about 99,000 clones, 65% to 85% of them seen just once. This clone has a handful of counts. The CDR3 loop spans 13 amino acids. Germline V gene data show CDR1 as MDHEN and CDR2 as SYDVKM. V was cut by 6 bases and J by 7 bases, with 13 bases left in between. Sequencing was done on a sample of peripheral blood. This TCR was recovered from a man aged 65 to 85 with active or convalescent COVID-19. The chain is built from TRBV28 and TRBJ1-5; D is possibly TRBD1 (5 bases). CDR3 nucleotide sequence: TGTGCCAGCAGAATAACAGGTATCCAGCCCCAGCATTTT. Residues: CASRITGIQPQHF. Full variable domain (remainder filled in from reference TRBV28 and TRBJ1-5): DVKVTQSSRYLVKRTGEKVFLECVQDMDHENMFWYRQDPGLGLRLIYFSYDVKMKEKGDIPEGYSVSREKKERFSLILESASTNQTSMYLCASRITGIQPQHFGDGTRLSIL.